This entry lists 7 T cell receptor beta chains sequenced from one sample in a study of cytomegalovirus exposure and HLA in healthy donors. The PCR contained 60 Vbeta and 13 Jbeta primers. TCRdb keeps only in-frame clones here, not all; method: immunoSEQ multiplex PCR. The profile shows about 36,000 clones, roughly three quarters of them singletons. The sample taken for sequencing was PBMCs. These receptor sequences come from a man aged 30-40 years in good health and CMV-seronegative.

The V and J genes are TRBV28 and TRBJ1-2, with D perhaps matching TRBD1 (6 bases). Germline V gene lookup returns CDR1 MDHEN and CDR2 SYDVKM. V gave up 5 bases and J gave up 4 bases, with 11 bases separating them. The CDR3 has 13 residues. This CDR3 is CASSQGRVYGYTF. The CDR3 DNA sequence: TGTGCCAGCAGTCAGGGGCGCGTCTATGGCTACACCTTC.

The V and J genes are TRBV6-4 and TRBJ2-1, with D tentatively TRBD2 (5 bases). This CDR3 is built from 16 residues. V was shortened by 4 bases and J by 0 bases, with 13 bases between the two germline ends. Germline V CDR1 and CDR2: MRHNA, SNTAGT. The CDR3 region is CASSVLAASSYNEQFF. CDR3 in DNA: TGTGCCAGCAGTGTCCTAGCCGCGAGCTCCTACAATGAGCAGTTCTTC.

Judged by abundance, this clone is medium-sized. The rearrangement links TRBV29-1 to TRBJ1-1, with 7 nucleotides matching TRBD1. The trim removed 7 bases at V and 5 bases at J, leaving 7 bases unmatched. The CDR3 sequence is 12 residues long. The germline gives CDR1 SQVTM, CDR2 ANQGSEA. The CDR3 region has the DNA TGCAGCGGGACAGGACAGAGTACTGAAGCTTTCTTT. This gives the protein CSGTGQSTEAFF.

V gene TRBV6-7 combines with J gene TRBJ2-5; 9 nucleotides align to TRBD1. TRBV6-7 is an ORF; its function is uncertain. Trimming at V came to 9 bases and at J to 2 bases, leaving 4 bases not matched to a gene. The CDR3 extends over 13 amino acids. CDR3 sequence: CARWDRAQETQYF. CDR3 DNA: TGTGCCAGATGGGACAGGGCTCAAGAGACCCAGTACTTC.

This clone showed up just a few times. The gene calls are TRBV28 and TRBJ2-7; 10 bases are a match to TRBD1. V shed 6 bases, J shed 2 bases, and the junction held 7 bases outside the gene matches. The germline CDR1 and CDR2 sequences are MDHEN and SYDVKM. This CDR3 region has 15 residues. This CDR3 reads CASRKWGTGAYEQYF. In nucleotides, the CDR3 is TGTGCCAGCAGGAAATGGGGGACAGGGGCCTACGAGCAGTACTTC.

With regard to this clone: The DNA is omitted, as the CDR3 cannot be located on it reliably, and the CDR3 follows TCRdb's listing. The V and J genes are TRBV7-2 and TRBJ2-7; TRBD2 was called by the table and not checked on the DNA. Germline V gives CDR1 SGHTA, CDR2 FQGNSA. The CDR3 spans 13 amino acids, including both terminal residues. This chain's CDR3 is CASTFGPGDEQYF.

CDR3 DNA: TGTGCCAGCAGCCCTCGGACCGGGAGGGGCGATGAGCAGTTCTTC. It is translated as CASSPRTGRGDEQFF. The rearrangement links TRBV11-2 to TRBJ2-1; TRBD2 matches at 8 bases. Germline CDR1 and CDR2: SGHAT and FQNNGV. This CDR3 comprises 15 residues. V gave up 5 bases and J gave up 8 bases; unmatched junction bases: 11.